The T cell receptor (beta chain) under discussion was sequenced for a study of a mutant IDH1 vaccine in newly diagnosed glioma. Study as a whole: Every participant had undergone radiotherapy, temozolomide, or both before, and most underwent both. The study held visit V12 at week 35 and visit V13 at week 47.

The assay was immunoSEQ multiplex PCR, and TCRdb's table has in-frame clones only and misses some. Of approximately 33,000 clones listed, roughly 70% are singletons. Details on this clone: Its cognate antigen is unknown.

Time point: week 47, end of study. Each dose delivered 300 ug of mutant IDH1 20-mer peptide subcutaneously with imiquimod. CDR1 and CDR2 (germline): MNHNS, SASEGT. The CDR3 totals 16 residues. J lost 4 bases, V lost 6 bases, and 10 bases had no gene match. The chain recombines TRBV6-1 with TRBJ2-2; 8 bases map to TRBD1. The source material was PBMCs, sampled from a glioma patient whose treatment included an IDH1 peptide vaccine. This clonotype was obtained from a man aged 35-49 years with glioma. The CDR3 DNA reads TGTGCCAGCAGGGAACAGGGGGAACTAACCACCGGGGAGCTGTTTTTT. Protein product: CASREQGELTTGELFF.